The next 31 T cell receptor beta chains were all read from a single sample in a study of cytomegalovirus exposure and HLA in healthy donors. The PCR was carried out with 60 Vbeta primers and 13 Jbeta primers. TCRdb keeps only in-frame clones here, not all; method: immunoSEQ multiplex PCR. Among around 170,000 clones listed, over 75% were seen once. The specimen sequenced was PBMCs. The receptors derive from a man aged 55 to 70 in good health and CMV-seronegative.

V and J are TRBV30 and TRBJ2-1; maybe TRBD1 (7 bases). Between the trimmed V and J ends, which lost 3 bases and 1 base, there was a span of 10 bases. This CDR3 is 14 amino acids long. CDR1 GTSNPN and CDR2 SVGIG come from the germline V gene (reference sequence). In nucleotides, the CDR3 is TGTGCCTGGAGGGCAGGGGGGTCCTACAATGAGCAGTTCTTC. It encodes CAWRAGGSYNEQFF.

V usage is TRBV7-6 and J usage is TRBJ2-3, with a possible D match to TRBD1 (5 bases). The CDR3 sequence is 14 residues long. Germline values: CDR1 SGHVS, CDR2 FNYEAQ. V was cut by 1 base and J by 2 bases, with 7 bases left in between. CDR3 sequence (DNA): TGTGCCAGCAGCTTAGAAGGGGACACAGATACGCAGTATTTT. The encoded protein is CASSLEGDTDTQYF. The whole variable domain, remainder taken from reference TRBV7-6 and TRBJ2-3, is GAGVSQSPRYKVTKRGQDVALRCDPISGHVSLYWYRQALGQGPEFLTYFNYEAQQDKSGLPNDRFSAERPEGSISTLTIQRTEQRDSAMYRCASSLEGDTDTQYFGPGTRLTVL.

The CDR3 DNA reads as TGCGCCAGCAGCCAATATCGGGATCAGCCCCAGCATTTT. Its translation: CASSQYRDQPQHF. The chain recombines TRBV4-1 with TRBJ1-5; D unclear. CDR3 size: 13 residues. Germline CDR1 reads MGHRA; CDR2 reads YSYEKL. V gave up 2 bases and J gave up 5 bases, with 7 bases separating them.

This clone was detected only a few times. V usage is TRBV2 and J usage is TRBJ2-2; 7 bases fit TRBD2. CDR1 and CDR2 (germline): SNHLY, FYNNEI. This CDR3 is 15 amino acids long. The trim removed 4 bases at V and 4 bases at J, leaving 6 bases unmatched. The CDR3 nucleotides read TGTGCCAGCAGTGTCGCTAGCGGCGCCACCGGGGAGCTGTTTTTT. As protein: CASSVASGATGELFF.

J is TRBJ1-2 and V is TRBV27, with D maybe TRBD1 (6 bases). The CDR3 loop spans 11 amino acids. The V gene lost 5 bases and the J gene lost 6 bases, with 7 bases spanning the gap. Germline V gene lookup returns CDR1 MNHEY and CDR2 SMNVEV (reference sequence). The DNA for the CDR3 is TGTGCCAGCAGTGGGGGCGATGGCTACACCTTC. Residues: CASSGGDGYTF.

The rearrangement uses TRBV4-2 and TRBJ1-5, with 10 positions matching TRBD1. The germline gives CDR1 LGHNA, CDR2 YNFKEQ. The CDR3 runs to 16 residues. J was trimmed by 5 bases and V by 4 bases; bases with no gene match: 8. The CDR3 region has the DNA TGTGCCAGCAGCCCAAACGACAGGGGGCTGCATCAGCCCCAGCATTTT. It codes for CASSPNDRGLHQPQHF.

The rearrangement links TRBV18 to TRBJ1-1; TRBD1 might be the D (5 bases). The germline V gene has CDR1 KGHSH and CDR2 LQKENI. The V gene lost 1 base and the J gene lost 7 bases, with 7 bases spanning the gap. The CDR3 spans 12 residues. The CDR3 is CASSPRQGEAFF. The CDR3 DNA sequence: TGTGCCAGCTCACCACGGCAGGGTGAAGCTTTCTTT.

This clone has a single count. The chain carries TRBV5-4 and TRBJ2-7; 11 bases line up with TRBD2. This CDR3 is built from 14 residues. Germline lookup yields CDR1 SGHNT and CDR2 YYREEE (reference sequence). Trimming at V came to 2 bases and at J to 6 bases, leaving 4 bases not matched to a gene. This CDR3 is CASSLLAGEGEQYF. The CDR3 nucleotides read TGTGCCAGCAGCTTACTAGCGGGAGAGGGCGAGCAGTACTTC.

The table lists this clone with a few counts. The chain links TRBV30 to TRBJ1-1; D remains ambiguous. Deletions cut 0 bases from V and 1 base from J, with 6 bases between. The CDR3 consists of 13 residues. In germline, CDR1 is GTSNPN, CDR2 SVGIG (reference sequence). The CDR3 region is CAWSVTRNTEAFF. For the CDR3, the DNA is TGTGCCTGGAGTGTAACGCGGAACACTGAAGCTTTCTTT.

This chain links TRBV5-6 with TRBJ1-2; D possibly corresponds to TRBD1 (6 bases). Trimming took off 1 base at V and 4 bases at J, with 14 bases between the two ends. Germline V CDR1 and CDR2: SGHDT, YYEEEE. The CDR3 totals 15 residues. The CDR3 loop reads CASSLLVTDSYGYTF. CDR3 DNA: TGTGCCAGCAGCTTGTTGGTAACGGACAGCTATGGCTACACCTTC.

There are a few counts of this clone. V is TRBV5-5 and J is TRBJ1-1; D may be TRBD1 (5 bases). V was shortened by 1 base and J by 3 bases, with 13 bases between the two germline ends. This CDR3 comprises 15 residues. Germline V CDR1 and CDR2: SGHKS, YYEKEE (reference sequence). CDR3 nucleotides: TGTGCCAGCAGCTTGTTCGCCCGGGGGGACACTGAAGCTTTCTTT. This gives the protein CASSLFARGDTEAFF.

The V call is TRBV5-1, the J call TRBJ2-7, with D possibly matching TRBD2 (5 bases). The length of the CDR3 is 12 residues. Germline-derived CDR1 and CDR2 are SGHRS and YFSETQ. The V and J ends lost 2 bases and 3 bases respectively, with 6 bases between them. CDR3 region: CASSFRGYEQYF. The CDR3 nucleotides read TGCGCCAGCAGCTTCCGGGGCTACGAGCAGTACTTC.

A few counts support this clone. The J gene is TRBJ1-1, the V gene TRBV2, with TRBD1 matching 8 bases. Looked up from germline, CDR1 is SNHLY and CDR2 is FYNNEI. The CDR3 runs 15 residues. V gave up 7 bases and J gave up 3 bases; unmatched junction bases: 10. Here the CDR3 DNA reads TGTGCCAGCAATAGGGGGGGCAGGGGGCACACTGAAGCTTTCTTT. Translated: CASNRGGRGHTEAFF.

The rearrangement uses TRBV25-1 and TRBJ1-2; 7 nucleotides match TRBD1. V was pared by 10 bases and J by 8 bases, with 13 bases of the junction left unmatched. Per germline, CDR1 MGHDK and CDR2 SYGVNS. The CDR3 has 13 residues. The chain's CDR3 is CATSGQRRGGYTF. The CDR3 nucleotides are TGTGCCACCTCGGGACAGCGGAGGGGAGGCTACACCTTC.

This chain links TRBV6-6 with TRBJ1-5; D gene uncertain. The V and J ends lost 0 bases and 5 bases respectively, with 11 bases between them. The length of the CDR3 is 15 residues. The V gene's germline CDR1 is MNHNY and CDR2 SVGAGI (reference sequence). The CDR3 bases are TGTGCCAGCAGTTACTCCCCGACATTCGATCAGCCCCAGCATTTT. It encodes CASSYSPTFDQPQHF.

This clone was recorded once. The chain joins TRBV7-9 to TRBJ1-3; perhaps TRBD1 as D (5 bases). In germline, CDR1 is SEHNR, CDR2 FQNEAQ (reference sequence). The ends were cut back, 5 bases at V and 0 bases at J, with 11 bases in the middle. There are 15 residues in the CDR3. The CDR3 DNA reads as TGTGCCAGCAGCCCCAGGGCGAGCTCTGGAAACACCATATATTTT. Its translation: CASSPRASSGNTIYF.

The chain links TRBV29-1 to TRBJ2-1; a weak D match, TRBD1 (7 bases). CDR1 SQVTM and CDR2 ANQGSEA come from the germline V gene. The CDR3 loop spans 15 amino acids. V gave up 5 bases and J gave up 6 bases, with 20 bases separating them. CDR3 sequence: CSVPSLGGQRNEQFF. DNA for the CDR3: TGCAGCGTTCCATCCTTGGGGGGACAGCGCAATGAGCAGTTCTTC.

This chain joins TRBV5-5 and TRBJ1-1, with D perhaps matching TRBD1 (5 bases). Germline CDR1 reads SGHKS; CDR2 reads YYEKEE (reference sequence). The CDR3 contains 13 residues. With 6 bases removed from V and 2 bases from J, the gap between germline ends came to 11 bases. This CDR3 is CASILGGNTEAFF. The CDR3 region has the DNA TGTGCCAGCATCCTGGGGGGAAACACTGAAGCTTTCTTT.

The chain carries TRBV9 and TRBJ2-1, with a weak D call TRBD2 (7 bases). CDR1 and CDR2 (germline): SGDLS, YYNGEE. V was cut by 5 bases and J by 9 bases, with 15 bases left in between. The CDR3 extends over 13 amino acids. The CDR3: CASRSGEGGEQFF. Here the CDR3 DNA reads TGTGCCAGCAGGTCAGGGGAGGGCGGTGAGCAGTTCTTC.

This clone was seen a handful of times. CDR3 coding DNA: TGTGCCAGCAGCCCGACAGGGGGATCAACTGAAGCTTTCTTT. Its translation is CASSPTGGSTEAFF. The genes are TRBV7-8 and TRBJ1-1; 9 nucleotides line up with TRBD1. Germline V gene data show CDR1 as SGHVS and CDR2 as FQNEAQ. The CDR3 is 14 amino acids. V gave up 5 bases and J gave up 5 bases; unmatched junction bases: 6.

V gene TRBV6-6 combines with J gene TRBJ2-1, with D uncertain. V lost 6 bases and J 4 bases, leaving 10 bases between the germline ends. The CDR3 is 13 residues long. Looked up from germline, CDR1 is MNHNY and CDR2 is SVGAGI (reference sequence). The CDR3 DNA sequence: TGTGCCAGCAGGCCTACCACTTACAATGAGCAGTTCTTC. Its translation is CASRPTTYNEQFF.

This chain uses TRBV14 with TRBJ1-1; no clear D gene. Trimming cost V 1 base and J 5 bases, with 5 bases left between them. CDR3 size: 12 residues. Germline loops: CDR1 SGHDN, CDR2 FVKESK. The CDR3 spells CASSQVGTEAFF. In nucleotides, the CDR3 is TGTGCCAGCAGCCAAGTCGGTACTGAAGCTTTCTTT.

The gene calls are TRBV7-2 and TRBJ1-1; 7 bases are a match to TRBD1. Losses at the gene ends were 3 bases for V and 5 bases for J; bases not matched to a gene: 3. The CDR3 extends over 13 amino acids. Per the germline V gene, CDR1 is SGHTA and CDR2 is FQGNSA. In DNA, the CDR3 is TGTGCCAGCAGCTTTACAGGGGTAACTGAAGCTTTCTTT. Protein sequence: CASSFTGVTEAFF.

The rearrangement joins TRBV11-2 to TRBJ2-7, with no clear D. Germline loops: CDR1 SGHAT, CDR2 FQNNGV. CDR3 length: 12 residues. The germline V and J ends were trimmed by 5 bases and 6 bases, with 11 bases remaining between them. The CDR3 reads CASSGGGFEQYF. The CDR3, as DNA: TGTGCCAGCAGCGGCGGCGGTTTCGAGCAGTACTTC.

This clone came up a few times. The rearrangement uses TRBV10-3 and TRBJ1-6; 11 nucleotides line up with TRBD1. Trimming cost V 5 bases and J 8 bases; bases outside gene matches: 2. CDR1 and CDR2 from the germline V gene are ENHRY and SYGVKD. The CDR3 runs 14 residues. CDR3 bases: TGTGCCATCAGTCCGGGACAGGGGGATTCACCCCTCCACTTT. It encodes CAISPGQGDSPLHF.

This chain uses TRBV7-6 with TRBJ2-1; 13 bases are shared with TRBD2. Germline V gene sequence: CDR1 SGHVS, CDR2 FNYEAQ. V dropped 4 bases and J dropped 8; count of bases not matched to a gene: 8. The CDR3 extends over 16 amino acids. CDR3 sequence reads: CASSSGGLAGRDEQFF. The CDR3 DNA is TGTGCCAGCAGCTCGGGGGGACTAGCGGGAAGAGATGAGCAGTTCTTC.

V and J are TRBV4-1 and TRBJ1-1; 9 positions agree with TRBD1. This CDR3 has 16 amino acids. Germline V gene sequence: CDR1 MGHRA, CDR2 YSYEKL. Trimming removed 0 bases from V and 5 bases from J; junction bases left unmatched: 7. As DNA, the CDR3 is TGCGCCAGCAGCCAAGATGGGAACAGGGGGCTGACTGAAGCTTTCTTT. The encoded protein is CASSQDGNRGLTEAFF.

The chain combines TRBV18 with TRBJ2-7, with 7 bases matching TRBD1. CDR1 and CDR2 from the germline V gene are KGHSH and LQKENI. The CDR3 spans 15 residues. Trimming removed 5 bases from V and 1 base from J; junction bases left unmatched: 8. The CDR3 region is CASSLLDRASYEQYF. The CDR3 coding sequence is TGTGCCAGCTCATTATTAGACAGGGCATCCTACGAGCAGTACTTC.

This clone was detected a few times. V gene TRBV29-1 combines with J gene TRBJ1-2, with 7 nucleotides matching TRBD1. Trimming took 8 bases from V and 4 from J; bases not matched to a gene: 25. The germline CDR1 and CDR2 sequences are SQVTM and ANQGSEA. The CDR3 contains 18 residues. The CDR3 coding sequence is TGCAGCACCTCTTTCCGGACCCATCGCGCAGGGGGTAGCTATGGCTACACCTTC. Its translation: CSTSFRTHRAGGSYGYTF.

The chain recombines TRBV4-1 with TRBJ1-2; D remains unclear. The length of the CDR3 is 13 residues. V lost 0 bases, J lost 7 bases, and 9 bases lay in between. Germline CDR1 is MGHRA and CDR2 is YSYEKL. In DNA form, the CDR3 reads TGCGCCAGCAGCCAAGAGGGTTGGAGTGGCTACACCTTC. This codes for CASSQEGWSGYTF.

CDR3 amino acids: CASSPGQTSGNTIYF. CDR3 sequence (DNA): TGTGCCAGCAGCCCGGGACAGACCTCTGGAAACACCATATATTTT. This chain uses TRBV28 with TRBJ1-3; 7 nucleotides agree with TRBD1. From germline, CDR1 is MDHEN and CDR2 SYDVKM. The CDR3 runs to 15 residues. V lost 6 bases, J lost 0 bases, and 5 bases stayed unmatched.